One and the same sample provided the 12 T cell receptor beta chains below, sequenced in a study of control samples from healthy donors and cancer patients. Clones were read by immunoSEQ multiplex PCR, and TCRdb kept only the in-frame ones, dropping some. The table includes 130,000 or so clones, roughly 92% detected once. Sequenced: blood. These receptors were obtained from a man aged 35-49 years in good health.

J is TRBJ2-5 and V is TRBV5-1; 7 bases line up with TRBD1. Trimming cost V 4 bases and J 2 bases; bases outside gene matches: 11. Per germline, CDR1 SGHRS and CDR2 YFSETQ. The CDR3 has 16 residues. CDR3 DNA sequence: TGCGCCAGCAGCGGCTCCCGGGACAGCTTTCAAGAGACCCAGTACTTC. Amino acids: CASSGSRDSFQETQYF.

The chain carries TRBV11-3 and TRBJ2-2; a possible D gene is TRBD1 (5 bases). Germline V gene lookup returns CDR1 SGHNT and CDR2 YENEEA. V shed 4 bases and J shed 0 bases, with 6 bases lying between them. This CDR3 contains 14 residues. CDR3 in amino acids: CASSSRANTGELFF. In nucleotides, the CDR3 is TGTGCCAGCAGCTCCAGGGCGAACACCGGGGAGCTGTTTTTT.

The gene calls are TRBV25-1 and TRBJ2-2; TRBD1 matches at 12 bases. The CDR3 is 17 residues long. J was trimmed by 6 bases and V by 7 bases; bases with no gene match: 12. CDR1 is MGHDK and CDR2 is SYGVNS in the germline V gene. CDR3 DNA sequence: TGTGCCAGCACCTCGGCCCGGGACAGGGGGCGGTCCGGGGAGCTGTTTTTT. Amino acid sequence: CASTSARDRGRSGELFF.

This rearrangement joins TRBV9 to TRBJ2-7; tentatively, D is TRBD2 (6 bases). The CDR3 loop spans 14 amino acids. The V gene's germline CDR1 is SGDLS and CDR2 YYNGEE. The ends were cut back, 4 bases at V and 3 bases at J, with 14 bases in the middle. CDR3 residues: CASSTTPGSYEQYF. CDR3 DNA: TGTGCCAGCAGCACCACCCCCGGGAGCTACGAGCAGTACTTC.

The V and J genes are TRBV7-9 and TRBJ2-7; D might be TRBD1 (5 bases). With 4 bases removed from V and 3 bases from J, the gap between germline ends came to 10 bases. CDR3 length equals 13 residues. Looked up from germline, CDR1 is SEHNR and CDR2 is FQNEAQ (reference sequence). For the CDR3, the DNA is TGTGCCAGCAGCTCTGGACACGACTACGAGCAGTACTTC. Translating gives CASSSGHDYEQYF.

This clone was observed once. V and J are TRBV14 and TRBJ1-2; D might be TRBD1 (5 bases). The germline V and J ends were trimmed by 3 bases and 2 bases, with 7 bases remaining between them. This CDR3 has 13 residues. In germline, CDR1 is SGHDN, CDR2 FVKESK. The CDR3 coding sequence is TGTGCCAGCAGCCAGACAGCAAACTATGGCTACACCTTC. It yields the protein CASSQTANYGYTF.

The genes are TRBV19 and TRBJ1-5, with D hard to call. The CDR3 loop spans 15 amino acids. Trimming cost V 9 bases and J 1 base, with 16 bases left between them. The germline gives CDR1 LNHDA, CDR2 SQIVND (reference sequence). The CDR3 bases are TGTGCCAGGGCCTTTGAGACGGGCAGCAATCAGCCCCAGCATTTT. It encodes CARAFETGSNQPQHF.

This chain joins TRBV7-2 and TRBJ1-5, with a tentative D call TRBD1 (6 bases). This CDR3 is 15 amino acids long. Between the trimmed V and J ends, which lost 4 bases and 0 bases, there was a span of 10 bases. Germline V gives CDR1 SGHTA, CDR2 FQGNSA. The DNA for the CDR3 is TGTGCCAGCAGCTCCCAGGGGTCTAGCAATCAGCCCCAGCATTTT. This codes for CASSSQGSSNQPQHF.

This clone showed up just once. The rearrangement uses TRBV27 and TRBJ1-6; D uncertain. Trimming took off 2 bases at V and 3 bases at J, with 8 bases between the two ends. In germline, CDR1 is MNHEY, CDR2 SMNVEV (reference sequence). This CDR3 is built from 15 residues. The CDR3 spells CASSLGQRYNSPLHF. CDR3 nucleotide sequence: TGTGCCAGCAGTTTAGGCCAACGCTATAATTCACCCCTCCACTTT.

This clone was observed a single time. V and J are TRBV9 and TRBJ2-7; tentatively, D is TRBD1 (6 bases). There are 13 residues in the CDR3. Trimming removed 3 bases from V and 7 bases from J, with 14 bases in between. The germline V gene has CDR1 SGDLS and CDR2 YYNGEE. The CDR3 region is CASSDRLGGEQYF. The CDR3 coding sequence is TGTGCCAGCAGCGACCGCCTAGGGGGAGAGCAGTACTTC.

The chain is built from TRBV30 and TRBJ1-5, with a weak D call TRBD1 (5 bases). The CDR3 covers 14 residues. Germline CDR1 and CDR2: GTSNPN and SVGIG (reference sequence). The V gene lost 1 base and the J gene lost 3 bases, with 10 bases spanning the gap. CDR3 region: CAWSAGGNNQPQHF. CDR3 in DNA: TGTGCCTGGAGTGCTGGGGGAAACAATCAGCCCCAGCATTTT. The entire variable domain, with the rest obtained from reference TRBV30 and TRBJ1-5, is as follows: SQTIHQWPATLVQPVGSPLSLECTVEGTSNPNLYWYRQAAGRGLQLLFYSVGIGQISSEVPQNLSASRPQDRQFILSSKKLLLSDSGFYLCAWSAGGNNQPQHFGDGTRLSIL.

The chain joins TRBV28 to TRBJ1-2, with D uncertain. V gave up 1 base and J gave up 6 bases, with 15 bases separating them. The CDR3 extends over 15 amino acids. The germline gives CDR1 MDHEN, CDR2 SYDVKM. The CDR3, as DNA: TGTGCCAGCAGTTTATCAACCGGTAGTATGGATGGCTACACCTTC. It yields the protein CASSLSTGSMDGYTF.